This TCR beta chain was profiled in a study of blood T cell repertoires in COVID-19. Sequencing was performed with immunoSEQ multiplex PCR; in TCRdb, only in-frame clones are kept and a portion is missing. This sample carries around 100,000 clones, more than 75% of them seen once, and the ten largest clones take approximately 7%. J was trimmed by 4 bases and V by 0 bases; bases with no gene match: 3. The V gene's germline CDR1 is MNHEY and CDR2 SVGAGI. This CDR3 contains 14 residues. The origin of this receptor is a man aged 25 to 45 in a cohort sampled during active COVID-19. The sample comprised peripheral blood. The V gene is TRBV6-5, the J gene TRBJ2-7; 7 positions match TRBD1. Here the CDR3 DNA reads TGTGCCAGCAGTTACTCAGGGGGCCAATACGAGCAGTACTTC. Protein sequence: CASSYSGGQYEQYF.